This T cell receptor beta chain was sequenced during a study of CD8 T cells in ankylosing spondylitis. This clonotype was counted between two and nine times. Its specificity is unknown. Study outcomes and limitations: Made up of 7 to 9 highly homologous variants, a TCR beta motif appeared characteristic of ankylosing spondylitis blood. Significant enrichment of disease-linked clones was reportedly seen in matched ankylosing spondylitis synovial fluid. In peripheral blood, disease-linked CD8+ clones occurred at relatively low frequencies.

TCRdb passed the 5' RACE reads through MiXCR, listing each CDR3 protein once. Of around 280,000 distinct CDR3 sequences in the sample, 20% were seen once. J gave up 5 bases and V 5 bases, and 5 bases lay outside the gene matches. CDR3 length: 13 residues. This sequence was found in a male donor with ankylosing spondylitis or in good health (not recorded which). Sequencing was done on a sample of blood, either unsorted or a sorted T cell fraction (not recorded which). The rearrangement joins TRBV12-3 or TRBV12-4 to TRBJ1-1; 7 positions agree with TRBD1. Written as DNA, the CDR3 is TGTGCCAGCAGTAGCACAGGGGAAACTGAAGCTTTCTTT. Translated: CASSSTGETEAFF.